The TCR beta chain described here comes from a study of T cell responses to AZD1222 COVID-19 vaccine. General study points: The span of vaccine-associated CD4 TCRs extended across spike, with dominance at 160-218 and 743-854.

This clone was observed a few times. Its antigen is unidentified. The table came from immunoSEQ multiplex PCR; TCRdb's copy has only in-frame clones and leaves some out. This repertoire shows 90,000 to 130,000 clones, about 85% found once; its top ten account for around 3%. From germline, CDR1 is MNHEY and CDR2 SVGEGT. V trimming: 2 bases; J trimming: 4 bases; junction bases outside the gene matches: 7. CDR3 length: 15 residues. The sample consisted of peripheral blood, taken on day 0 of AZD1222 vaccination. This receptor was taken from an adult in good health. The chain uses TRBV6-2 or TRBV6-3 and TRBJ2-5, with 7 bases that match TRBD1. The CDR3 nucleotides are TGTGCCAGCAGTTACGCGACCGAGGGGGCAGAGACCCAGTACTTC. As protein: CASSYATEGAETQYF.